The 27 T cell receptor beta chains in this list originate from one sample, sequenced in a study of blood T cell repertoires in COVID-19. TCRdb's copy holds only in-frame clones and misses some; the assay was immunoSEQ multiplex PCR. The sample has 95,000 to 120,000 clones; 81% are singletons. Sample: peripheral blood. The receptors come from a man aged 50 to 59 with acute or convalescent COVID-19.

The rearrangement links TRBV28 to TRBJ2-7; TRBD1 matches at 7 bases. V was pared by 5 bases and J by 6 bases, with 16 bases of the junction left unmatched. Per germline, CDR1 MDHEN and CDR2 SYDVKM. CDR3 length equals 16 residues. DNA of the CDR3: TGTGCCAGCAGTAGCAGACAGGGACAGTATAATGGCGAGCAGTACTTC. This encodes CASSSRQGQYNGEQYF.

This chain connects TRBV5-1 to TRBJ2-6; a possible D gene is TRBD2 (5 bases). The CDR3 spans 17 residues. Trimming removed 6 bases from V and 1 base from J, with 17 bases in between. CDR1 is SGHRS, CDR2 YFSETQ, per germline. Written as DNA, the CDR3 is TGCGCCAGCACCTGGGGAGTAACGGGTTCTGGGGCCAACGTCCTGACTTTC. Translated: CASTWGVTGSGANVLTF. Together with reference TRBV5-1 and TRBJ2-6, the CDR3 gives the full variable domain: KAGVTQTPRYLIKTRGQQVTLSCSPISGHRSVSWYQQTPGQGLQFLFEYFSETQRNKGNFPGRFSGRQFSNSRSEMNVSTLELGDSALYLCASTWGVTGSGANVLTFGAGSRLTVL.

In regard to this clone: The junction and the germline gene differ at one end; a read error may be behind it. The CDR3 spells CASSEDQGGQKGF. The DNA for the CDR3 is TGTGCCAGCAGTGAAGATCAGGGGGGACAGAAGGGCTTC. The chain carries TRBV2 and TRBJ2-7; possible D gene TRBD1, 7 bases. CDR3 length: 13 amino acids. From germline, CDR1 is SNHLY and CDR2 FYNNEI.

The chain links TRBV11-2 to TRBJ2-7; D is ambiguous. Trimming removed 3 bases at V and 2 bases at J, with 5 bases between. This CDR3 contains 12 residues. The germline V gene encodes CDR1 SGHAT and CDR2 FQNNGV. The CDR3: CASSFVPYEQYF. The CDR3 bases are TGTGCCAGCAGCTTCGTCCCCTACGAGCAGTACTTC.

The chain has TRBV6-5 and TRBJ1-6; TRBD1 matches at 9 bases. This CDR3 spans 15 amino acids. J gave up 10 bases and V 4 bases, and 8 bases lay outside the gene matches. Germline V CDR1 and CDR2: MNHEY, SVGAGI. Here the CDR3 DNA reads TGTGCCAGCAGTTCGGGGACAGGGATTGGATCACCCCTCCACTTT. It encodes CASSSGTGIGSPLHF.

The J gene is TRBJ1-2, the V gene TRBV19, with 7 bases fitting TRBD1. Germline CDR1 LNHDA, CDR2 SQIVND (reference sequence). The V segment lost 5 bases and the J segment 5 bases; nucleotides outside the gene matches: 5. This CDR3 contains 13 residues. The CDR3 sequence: CASSLQGVYGYTF. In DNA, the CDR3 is TGTGCCAGTAGTCTTCAGGGGGTGTATGGCTACACCTTC.

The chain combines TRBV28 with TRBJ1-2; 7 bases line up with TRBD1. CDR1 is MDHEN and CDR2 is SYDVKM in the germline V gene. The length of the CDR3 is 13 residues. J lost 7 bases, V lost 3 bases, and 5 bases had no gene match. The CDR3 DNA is TGTGCCAGCAGTTTGAGGGGGCGCCCTGGCTACACCTTC. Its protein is CASSLRGRPGYTF.

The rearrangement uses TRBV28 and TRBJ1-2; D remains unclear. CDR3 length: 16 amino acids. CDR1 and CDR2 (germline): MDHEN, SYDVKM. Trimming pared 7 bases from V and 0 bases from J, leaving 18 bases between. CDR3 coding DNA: TGTGCCAGCAACTCCCTCCTCCTATTTACTAACTATGGCTACACCTTC. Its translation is CASNSLLLFTNYGYTF.

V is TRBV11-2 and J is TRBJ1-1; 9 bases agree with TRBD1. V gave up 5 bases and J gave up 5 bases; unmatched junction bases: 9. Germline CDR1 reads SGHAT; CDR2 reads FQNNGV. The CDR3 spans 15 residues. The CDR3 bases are TGTGCCAGCAGCCCCACAGGGGGCCCGAGAACTGAAGCTTTCTTT. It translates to CASSPTGGPRTEAFF.

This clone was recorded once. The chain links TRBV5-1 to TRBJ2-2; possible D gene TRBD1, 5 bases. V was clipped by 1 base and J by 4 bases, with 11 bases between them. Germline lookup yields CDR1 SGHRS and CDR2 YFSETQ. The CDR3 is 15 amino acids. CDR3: CASSLKGVGTGELFF. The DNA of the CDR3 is TGCGCCAGCAGCTTGAAAGGGGTAGGCACCGGGGAGCTGTTTTTT.

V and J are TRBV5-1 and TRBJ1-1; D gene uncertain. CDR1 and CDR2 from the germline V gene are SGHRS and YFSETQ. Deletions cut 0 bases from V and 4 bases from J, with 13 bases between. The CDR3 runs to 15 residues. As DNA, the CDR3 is TGCGCCAGCAGCTTGGCCGGGAAATTAGGCACTGAAGCTTTCTTT. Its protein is CASSLAGKLGTEAFF.

CDR3 in DNA: TGTGCCAGCAGCCTGACAGGCCGTAGTGGACAGCCCCAGCATTTT. Its protein is CASSLTGRSGQPQHF. The chain carries TRBV6-2 or TRBV6-3 and TRBJ1-5, with D perhaps TRBD1 (6 bases). CDR3 length equals 15 residues. The germline V gene has CDR1 MNHEY and CDR2 SVGEGT. Trimming shortened V by 6 bases and J by 7 bases, and 19 bases separated the two germline ends.

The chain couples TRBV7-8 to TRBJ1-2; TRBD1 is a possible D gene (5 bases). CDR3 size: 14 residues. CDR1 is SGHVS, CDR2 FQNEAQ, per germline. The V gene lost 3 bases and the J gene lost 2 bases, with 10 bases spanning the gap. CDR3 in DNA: TGTGCCAGCAGCTTGGGCGGGGGGAACTATGGCTACACCTTC. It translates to CASSLGGGNYGYTF.

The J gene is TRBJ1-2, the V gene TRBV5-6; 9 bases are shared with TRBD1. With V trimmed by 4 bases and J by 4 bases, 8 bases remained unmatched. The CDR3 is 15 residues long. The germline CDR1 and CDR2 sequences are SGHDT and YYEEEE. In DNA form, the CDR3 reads TGTGCCAGCAGCCCTACAGGGGGCGAGGGCTATGGCTACACCTTC. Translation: CASSPTGGEGYGYTF.

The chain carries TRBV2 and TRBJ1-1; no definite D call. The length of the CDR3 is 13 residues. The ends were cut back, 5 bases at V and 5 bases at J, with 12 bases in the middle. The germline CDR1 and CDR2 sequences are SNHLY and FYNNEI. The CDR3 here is CASSQTTTTEAFF. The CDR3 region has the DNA TGTGCCAGCAGTCAGACTACCACGACTGAAGCTTTCTTT.

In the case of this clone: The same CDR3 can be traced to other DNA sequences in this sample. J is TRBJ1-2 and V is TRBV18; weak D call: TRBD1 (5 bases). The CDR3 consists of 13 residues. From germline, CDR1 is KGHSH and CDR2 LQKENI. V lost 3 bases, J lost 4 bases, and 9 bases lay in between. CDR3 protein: CASSPDRSYGYTF. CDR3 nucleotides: TGTGCCAGCTCACCCGACAGATCCTATGGCTACACCTTC.

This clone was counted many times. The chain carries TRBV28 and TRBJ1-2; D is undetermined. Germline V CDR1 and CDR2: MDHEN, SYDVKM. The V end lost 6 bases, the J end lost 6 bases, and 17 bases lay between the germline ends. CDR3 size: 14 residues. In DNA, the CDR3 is TGTGCCAGCAGGAAAGAGAGGGAAAGAAATGGCTACACCTTC. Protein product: CASRKERERNGYTF.

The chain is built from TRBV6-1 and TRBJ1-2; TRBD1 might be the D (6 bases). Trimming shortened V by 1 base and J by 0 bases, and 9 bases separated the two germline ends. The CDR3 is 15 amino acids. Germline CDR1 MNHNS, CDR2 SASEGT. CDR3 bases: TGTGCCAGCAGTGAAGACTGGGGGCCTAACTATGGCTACACCTTC. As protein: CASSEDWGPNYGYTF.

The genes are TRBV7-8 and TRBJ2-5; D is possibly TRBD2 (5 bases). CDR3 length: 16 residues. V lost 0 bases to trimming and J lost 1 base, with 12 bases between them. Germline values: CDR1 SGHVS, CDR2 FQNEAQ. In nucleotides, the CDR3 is TGTGCCAGCAGCTTAGCGCCCCGGGGAATCCAAGAGACCCAGTACTTC. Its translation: CASSLAPRGIQETQYF.

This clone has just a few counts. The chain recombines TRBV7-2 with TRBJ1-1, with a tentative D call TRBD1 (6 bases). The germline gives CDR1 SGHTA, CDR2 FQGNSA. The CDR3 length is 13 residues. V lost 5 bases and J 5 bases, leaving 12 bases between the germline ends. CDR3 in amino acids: CASSQGKGTEAFF. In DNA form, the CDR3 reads TGTGCCAGCAGCCAGGGGAAAGGGACTGAAGCTTTCTTT.

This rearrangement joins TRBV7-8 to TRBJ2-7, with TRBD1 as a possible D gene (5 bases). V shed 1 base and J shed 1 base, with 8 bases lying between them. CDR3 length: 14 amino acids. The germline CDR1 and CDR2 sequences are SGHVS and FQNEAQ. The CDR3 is CASSLDQGSYEQYV. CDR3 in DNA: TGTGCCAGCAGCTTAGATCAGGGATCCTACGAGCAGTACGTC.

Here the CDR3 DNA reads TGTGCCAGTAGTAGGCCGGAGGGAAACTATGGCTACACCTTC. Protein: CASSRPEGNYGYTF. J is TRBJ1-2 and V is TRBV19, with D hard to call. CDR3 length: 14 residues. Looked up from germline, CDR1 is LNHDA and CDR2 is SQIVND (reference sequence). The V end lost 4 bases, the J end lost 2 bases, and 11 bases lay between the germline ends.

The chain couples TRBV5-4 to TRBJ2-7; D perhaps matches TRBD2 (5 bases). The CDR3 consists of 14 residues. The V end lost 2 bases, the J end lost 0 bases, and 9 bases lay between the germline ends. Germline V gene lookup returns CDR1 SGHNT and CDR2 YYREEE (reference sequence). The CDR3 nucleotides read TGTGCCAGCAGCTTACGAGGGCTCTCCTACGAGCAGTACTTC. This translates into CASSLRGLSYEQYF.

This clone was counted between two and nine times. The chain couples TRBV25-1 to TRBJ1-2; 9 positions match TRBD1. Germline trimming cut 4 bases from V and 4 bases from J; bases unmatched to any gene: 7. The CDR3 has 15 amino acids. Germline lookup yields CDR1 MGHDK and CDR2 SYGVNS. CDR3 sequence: CASSGQGEGIYGYTF. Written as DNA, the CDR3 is TGTGCCAGCAGTGGACAGGGGGAGGGGATCTATGGCTACACCTTC.

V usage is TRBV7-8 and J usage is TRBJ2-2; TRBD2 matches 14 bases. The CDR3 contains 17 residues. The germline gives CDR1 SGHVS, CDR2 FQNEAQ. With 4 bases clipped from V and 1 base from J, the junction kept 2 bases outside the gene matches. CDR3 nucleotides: TGTGCCAGCAGCTCCGGACTAGCGGGGGGGAACACCGGGGAGCTGTTTTTT. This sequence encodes CASSSGLAGGNTGELFF.

CDR3 DNA: TGTGCCAGCTCACCGGCACAGTTCAATCAGCCCCAGCATTTT. Amino acids: CASSPAQFNQPQHF. This rearrangement joins TRBV18 to TRBJ1-5; no clear D. Trimming took 3 bases from V and 3 from J, leaving 9 bases between them. Germline V gives CDR1 KGHSH, CDR2 LQKENI. This CDR3 spans 14 amino acids.

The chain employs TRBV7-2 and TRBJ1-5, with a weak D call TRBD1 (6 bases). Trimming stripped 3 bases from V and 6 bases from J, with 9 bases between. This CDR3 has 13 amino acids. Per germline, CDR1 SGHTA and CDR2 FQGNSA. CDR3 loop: CASSFGGSQPQHF. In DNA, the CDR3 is TGTGCCAGCAGCTTTGGGGGCAGTCAGCCCCAGCATTTT.